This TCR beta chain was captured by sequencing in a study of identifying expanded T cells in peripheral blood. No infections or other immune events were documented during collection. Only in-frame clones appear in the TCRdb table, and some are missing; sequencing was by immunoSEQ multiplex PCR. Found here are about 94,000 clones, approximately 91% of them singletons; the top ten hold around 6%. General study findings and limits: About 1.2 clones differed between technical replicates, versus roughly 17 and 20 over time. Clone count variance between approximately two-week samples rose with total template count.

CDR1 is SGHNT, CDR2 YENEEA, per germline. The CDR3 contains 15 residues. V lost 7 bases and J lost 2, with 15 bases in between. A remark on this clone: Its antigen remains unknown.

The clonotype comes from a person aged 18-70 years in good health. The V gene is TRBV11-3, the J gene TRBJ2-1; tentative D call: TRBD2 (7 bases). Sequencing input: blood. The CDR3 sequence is CASTLGGGTYNEQFF. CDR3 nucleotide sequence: TGTGCCAGCACCCTAGGGGGGGGGACCTACAATGAGCAGTTCTTC.